The source of this TCR beta chain is a study of early T cells in non-severe SARS-CoV-2 infection. Study context: Unsorted whole blood bulk RNA was sequenced, with unpaired chains.

CDR3 length: 13 residues. Germline V gives CDR1 MNHEY, CDR2 SVGAGI. The V end was cut by 6 bases, the J end by 5 bases, with 13 bases between. This clonotype was detected many times. Unique molecular identifiers (one per individual cDNA molecule) were attached. TCRdb reanalysed the 5' RACE reads using MiXCR and keeps one entry per CDR3 protein. The repertoire has some 25,000 distinct CDR3 sequences, 5.5% of them found once; the top ten carry roughly 2.5%. V is TRBV6-5 and J is TRBJ1-2; D is uncertain. Sequencing was done on a sample of whole blood. This TCR derives from an adult who was a healthcare worker with PCR-confirmed SARS-CoV-2 infection or an uninfected control (not recorded which). Here the CDR3 reads CASRNPRQYGYTF. DNA for the CDR3: TGTGCCAGCAGAAACCCTCGTCAGTATGGCTACACCTTC.